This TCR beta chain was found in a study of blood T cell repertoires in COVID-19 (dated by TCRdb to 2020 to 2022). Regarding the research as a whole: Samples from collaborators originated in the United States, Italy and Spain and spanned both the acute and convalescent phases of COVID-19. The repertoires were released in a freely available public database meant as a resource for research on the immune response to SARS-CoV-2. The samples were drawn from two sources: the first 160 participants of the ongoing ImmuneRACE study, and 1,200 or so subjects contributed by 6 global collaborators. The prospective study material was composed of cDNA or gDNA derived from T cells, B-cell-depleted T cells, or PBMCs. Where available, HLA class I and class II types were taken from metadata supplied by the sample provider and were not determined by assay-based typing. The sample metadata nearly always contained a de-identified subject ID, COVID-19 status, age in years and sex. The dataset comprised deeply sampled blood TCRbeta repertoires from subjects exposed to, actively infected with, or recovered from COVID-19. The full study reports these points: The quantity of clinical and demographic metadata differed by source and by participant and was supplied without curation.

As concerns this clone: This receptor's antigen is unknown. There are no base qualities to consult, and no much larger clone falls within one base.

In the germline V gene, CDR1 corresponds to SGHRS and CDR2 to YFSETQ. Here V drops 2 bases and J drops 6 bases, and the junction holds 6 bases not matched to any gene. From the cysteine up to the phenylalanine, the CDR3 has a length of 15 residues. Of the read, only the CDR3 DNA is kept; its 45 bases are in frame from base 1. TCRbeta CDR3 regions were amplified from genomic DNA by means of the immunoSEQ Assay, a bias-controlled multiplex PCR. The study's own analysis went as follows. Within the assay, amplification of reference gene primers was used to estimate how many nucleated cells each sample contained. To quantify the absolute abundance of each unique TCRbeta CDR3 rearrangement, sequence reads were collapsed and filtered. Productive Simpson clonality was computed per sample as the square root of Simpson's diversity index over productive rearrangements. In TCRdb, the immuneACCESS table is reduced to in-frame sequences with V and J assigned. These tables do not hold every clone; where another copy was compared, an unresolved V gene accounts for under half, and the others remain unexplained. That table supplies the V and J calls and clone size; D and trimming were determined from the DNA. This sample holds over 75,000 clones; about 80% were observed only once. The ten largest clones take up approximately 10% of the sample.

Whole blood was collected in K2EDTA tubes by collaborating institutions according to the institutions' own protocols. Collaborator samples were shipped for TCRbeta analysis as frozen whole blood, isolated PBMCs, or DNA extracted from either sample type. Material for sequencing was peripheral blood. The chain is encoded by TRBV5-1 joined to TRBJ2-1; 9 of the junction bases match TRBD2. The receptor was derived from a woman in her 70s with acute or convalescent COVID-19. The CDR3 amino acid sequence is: CASSFNRGGANEQFF. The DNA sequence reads TGCGCCAGCAGCTTTAACCGCGGGGGGGCCAATGAGCAGTTCTTC.